This T cell receptor (beta chain) came from a study of cytomegalovirus exposure and HLA in healthy donors. Study observations and caveats: In a later analysis, across HLA loci, associated TCR counts were highest for DRB1, lowest for HLA-C. Researchers counted about 150 TCR beta chains as cytomegalovirus-associated.

On this clone: The antigen remains undetermined.

13 Jbeta primers and 60 Vbeta primers were used for the PCR. Assay: immunoSEQ multiplex PCR; the TCRdb copy retains only in-frame clones and omits some. The data contain around 190,000 clones, 60% to 80% of them singletons. The ends lost 5 bases at V and 3 bases at J; junction bases unmatched: 8. The CDR3 is 14 amino acids. Germline CDR1 reads GTSNPN; CDR2 reads SVGIG (reference sequence). The sample taken for sequencing was PBMCs. This sequence originates from a woman in her twenties or thirties in good health and CMV-seronegative. The V call is TRBV30, the J call TRBJ2-3; 7 bases are shared with TRBD1. CDR3 DNA: TGTGCCTGGGACAGGGCAGGGCGGACAGATACGCAGTATTTT. As protein: CAWDRAGRTDTQYF.